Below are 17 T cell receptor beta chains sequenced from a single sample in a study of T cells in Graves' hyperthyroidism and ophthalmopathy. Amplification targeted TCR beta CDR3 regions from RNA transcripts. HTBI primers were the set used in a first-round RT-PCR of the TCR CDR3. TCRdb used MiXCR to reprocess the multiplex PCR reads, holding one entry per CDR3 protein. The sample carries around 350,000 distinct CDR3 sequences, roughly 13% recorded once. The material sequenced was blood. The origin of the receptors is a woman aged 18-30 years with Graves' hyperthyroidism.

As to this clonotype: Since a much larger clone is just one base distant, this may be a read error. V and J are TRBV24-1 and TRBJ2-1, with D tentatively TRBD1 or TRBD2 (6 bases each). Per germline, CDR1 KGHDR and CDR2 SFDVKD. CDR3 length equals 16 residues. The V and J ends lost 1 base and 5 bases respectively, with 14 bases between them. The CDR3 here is CATSDFSGASHNEQFF. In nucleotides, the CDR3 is TGTGCCACCAGTGATTTTTCGGGGGCGTCCCACAATGAGCAGTTCTTC.

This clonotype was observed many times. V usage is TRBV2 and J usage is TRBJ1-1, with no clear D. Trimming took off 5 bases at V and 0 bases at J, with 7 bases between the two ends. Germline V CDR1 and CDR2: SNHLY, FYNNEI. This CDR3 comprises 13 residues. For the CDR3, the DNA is TGTGCCAGCAGTCCGGAAATGAACACTGAAGCTTTCTTT. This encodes CASSPEMNTEAFF.

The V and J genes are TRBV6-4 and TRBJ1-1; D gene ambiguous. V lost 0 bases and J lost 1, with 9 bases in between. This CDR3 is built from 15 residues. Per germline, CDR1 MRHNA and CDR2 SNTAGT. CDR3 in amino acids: CASSDSSDGNTEAFF. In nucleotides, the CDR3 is TGTGCCAGCAGTGACTCTAGTGACGGGAACACTGAAGCTTTCTTT.

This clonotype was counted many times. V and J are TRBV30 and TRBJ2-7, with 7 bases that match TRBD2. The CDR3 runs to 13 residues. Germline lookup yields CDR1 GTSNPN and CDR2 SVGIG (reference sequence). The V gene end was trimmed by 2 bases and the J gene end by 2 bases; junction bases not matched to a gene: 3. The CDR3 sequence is CAWSSAGTYEQYF. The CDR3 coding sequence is TGTGCCTGGAGTTCAGCGGGAACCTACGAGCAGTACTTC.

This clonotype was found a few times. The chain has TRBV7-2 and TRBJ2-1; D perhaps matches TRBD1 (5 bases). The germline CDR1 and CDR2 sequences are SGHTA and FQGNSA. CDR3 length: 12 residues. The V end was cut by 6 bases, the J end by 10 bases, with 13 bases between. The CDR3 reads CASRLVGPEQFF. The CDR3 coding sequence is TGTGCCAGCAGGTTGGTGGGGCCCGAGCAGTTCTTC.

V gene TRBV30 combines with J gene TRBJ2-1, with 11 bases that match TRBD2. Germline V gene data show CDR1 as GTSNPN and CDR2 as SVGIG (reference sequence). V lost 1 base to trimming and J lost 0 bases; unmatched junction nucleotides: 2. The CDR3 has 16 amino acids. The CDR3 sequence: CAWSGLAGSSYNEQFF. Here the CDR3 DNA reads TGTGCCTGGAGTGGACTAGCGGGGAGCTCCTACAATGAGCAGTTCTTC.

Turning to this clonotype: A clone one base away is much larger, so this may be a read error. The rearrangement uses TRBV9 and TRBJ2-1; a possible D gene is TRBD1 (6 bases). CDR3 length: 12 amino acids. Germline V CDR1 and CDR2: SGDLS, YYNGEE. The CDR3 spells CTSSVSGDEQFF. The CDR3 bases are TGTACCAGCAGCGTCTCAGGGGATGAGCAGTTCTTC.

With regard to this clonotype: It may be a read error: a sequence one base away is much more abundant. In nucleotides, the CDR3 is TGTGCCAGCGGCAACAGGGGCCGGATGAACACTGAAGCTTTCTTT. This translates into CASGNRGRMNTEAFF. The rearrangement links TRBV6-1 to TRBJ1-1; 7 nucleotides agree with TRBD1. After removal of 8 bases from V and 0 bases from J, the junction contained 9 bases not matched to a gene. The CDR3 length is 15 residues. Germline-derived CDR1 and CDR2 are MNHNS and SASEGT.

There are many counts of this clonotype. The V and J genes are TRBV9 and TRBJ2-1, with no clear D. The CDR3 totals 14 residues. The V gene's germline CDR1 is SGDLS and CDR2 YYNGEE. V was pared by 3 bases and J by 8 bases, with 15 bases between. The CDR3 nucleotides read TGTGCCAGCAGCGCCTCTGGGCGTTTGGATGAGCAGTTCTTC. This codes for CASSASGRLDEQFF.

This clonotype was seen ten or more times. The CDR3 coding sequence is TGCAGTGCTCCCTCCAAGGGCACTGACCACGAGCAGTACTTC. It codes for CSAPSKGTDHEQYF. The chain links TRBV20-1 to TRBJ2-7; no definite D call. V lost 5 bases and J lost 5, with 19 bases in between. Germline V gene data show CDR1 as DFQATT and CDR2 as SNEGSKA (reference sequence). The CDR3 is 14 amino acids.

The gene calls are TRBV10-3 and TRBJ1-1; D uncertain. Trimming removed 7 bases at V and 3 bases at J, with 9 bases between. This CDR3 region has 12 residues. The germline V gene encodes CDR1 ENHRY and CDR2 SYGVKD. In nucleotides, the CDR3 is TGTGCCATCAAGGCGGCGGACACTGAAGCTTTCTTT. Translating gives CAIKAADTEAFF.

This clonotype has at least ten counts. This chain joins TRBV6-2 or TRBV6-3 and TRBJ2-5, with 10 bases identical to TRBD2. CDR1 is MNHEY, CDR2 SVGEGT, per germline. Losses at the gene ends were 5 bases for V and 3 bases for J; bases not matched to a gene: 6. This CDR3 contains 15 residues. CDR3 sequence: CASSPLAGEKETQYF. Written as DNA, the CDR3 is TGTGCCAGCAGTCCCCTAGCGGGAGAGAAAGAGACCCAGTACTTC.

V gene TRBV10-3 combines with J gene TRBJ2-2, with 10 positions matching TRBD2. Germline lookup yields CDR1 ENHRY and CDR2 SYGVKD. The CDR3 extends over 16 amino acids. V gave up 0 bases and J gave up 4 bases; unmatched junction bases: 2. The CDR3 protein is CAISESLAGVTGELFF. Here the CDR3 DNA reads TGTGCCATCAGTGAGTCCCTAGCGGGAGTCACCGGGGAGCTGTTTTTT.

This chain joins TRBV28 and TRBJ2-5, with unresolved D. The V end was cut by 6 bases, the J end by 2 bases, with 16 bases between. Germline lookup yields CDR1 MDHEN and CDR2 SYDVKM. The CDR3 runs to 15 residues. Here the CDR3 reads CASSPAGPKQETQYF. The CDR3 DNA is TGTGCCAGCAGCCCCGCCGGACCAAAACAAGAGACCCAGTACTTC. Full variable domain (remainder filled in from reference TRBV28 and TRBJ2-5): DVKVTQSSRYLVKRTGEKVFLECVQDMDHENMFWYRQDPGLGLRLIYFSYDVKMKEKGDIPEGYSVSREKKERFSLILESASTNQTSMYLCASSPAGPKQETQYFGPGTRLLVL.

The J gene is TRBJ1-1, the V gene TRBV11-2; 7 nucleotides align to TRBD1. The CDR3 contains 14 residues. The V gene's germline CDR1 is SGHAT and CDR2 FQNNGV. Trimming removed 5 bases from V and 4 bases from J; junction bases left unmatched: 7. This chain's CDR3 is CASSPTTGTTEAFF. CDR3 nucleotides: TGTGCCAGCAGCCCCACGACAGGGACCACTGAAGCTTTCTTT.

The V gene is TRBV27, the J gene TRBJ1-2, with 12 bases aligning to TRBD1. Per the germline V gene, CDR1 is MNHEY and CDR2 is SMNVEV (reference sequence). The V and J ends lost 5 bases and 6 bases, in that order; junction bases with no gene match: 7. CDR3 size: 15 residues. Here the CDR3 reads CASSPGTGGRNGYTF. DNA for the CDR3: TGTGCCAGCAGTCCAGGGACAGGGGGCAGGAATGGCTACACCTTC.

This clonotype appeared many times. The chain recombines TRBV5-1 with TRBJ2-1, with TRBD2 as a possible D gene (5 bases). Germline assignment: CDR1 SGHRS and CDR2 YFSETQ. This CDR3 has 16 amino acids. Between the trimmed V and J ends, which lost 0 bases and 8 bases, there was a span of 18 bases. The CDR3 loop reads CASSLAKVARTDEQFF. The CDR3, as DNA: TGCGCCAGCAGCTTGGCCAAGGTAGCGCGAACAGATGAGCAGTTCTTC.